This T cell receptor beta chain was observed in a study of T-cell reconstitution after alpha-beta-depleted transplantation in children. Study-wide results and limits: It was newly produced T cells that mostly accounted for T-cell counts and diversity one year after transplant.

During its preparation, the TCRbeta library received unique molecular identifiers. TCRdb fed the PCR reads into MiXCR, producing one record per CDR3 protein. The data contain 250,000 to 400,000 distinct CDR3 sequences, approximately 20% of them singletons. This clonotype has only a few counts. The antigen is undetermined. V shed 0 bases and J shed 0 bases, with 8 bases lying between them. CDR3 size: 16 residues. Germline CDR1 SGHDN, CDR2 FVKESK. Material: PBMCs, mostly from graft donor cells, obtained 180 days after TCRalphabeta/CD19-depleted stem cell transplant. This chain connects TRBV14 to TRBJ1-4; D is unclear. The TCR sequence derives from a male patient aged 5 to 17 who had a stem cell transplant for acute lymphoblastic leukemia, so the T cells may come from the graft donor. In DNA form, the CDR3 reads TGTGCCAGCAGCCAAGATATGAAGACAACTAATGAAAAACTGTTTTTT. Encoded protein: CASSQDMKTTNEKLFF.